This entry concerns a single T cell receptor beta chain. No antigen is known for it. With 5 bases removed from V and 0 bases from J, the gap between germline ends came to 14 bases. The length of the CDR3 is 16 residues. The sample belongs to a study of CD8 T cells in ankylosing spondylitis. Points from the study as a whole: The clones that were linked to disease were reported to be significantly enriched in matched synovial fluid samples from ankylosing spondylitis patients.

Quantitative molecular-barcoded 5'-RACE generated the TCR beta libraries. TCRdb reanalysed the 5' RACE reads using MiXCR and keeps one entry per CDR3 protein. This sample has approximately 150,000 distinct CDR3 sequences; 40% to 50% occur once, and the top ten carry approximately 16%. V usage is TRBV12-3 or TRBV12-4 and J usage is TRBJ2-1; a weak D match, TRBD2 (5 bases). Sequenced sample: synovial fluid, either unsorted or a sorted T cell fraction (not recorded which). The clonotype comes from a male donor with ankylosing spondylitis. CDR3: CASSIGPEGSYNEQFF. In DNA, the CDR3 is TGTGCCAGCAGTATAGGACCCGAGGGCTCCTACAATGAGCAGTTCTTC.